The 19 T cell receptor beta chains in this list originate from one sample, sequenced in a study of blood T cell repertoires in COVID-19. Sequencing was performed with immunoSEQ multiplex PCR; in TCRdb, only in-frame clones are kept and a portion is missing. The data contain some 14,000 clones, approximately 86% of them seen just once; the ten biggest clones take up approximately 50%. The sample was peripheral blood. These receptors were obtained from a man aged 80 or over with acute or convalescent COVID-19.

DNA for the CDR3: TGTGCCAGCAGCTTAGGCGGAGTCACAGATACGCAGTATTTT. It is translated as CASSLGGVTDTQYF. The chain recombines TRBV7-2 with TRBJ2-3; D not certain. The CDR3 totals 14 residues. Germline V gives CDR1 SGHTA, CDR2 FQGNSA. V was trimmed by 1 base and J by 2 bases, leaving 7 bases between them.

V is TRBV30 and J is TRBJ1-5; 7 bases map to TRBD1. The V gene's germline CDR1 is GTSNPN and CDR2 SVGIG (reference sequence). The CDR3 loop spans 15 amino acids. With V trimmed by 5 bases and J by 6 bases, 13 bases remained unmatched. CDR3 sequence reads: CAWGEGAALSQPQHF. The CDR3 coding sequence is TGTGCCTGGGGAGAGGGGGCCGCCTTAAGTCAGCCCCAGCATTTT.

This sequence joins TRBV24-1 and TRBJ2-3, with 11 nucleotides matching TRBD1. Germline V gene lookup returns CDR1 KGHDR and CDR2 SFDVKD. Trimming took 4 bases from V and 4 from J; bases not matched to a gene: 6. There are 16 residues in the CDR3. This CDR3 is CATSDPGQGASDTQYF. In DNA, the CDR3 is TGTGCCACCAGTGACCCCGGACAGGGGGCGTCAGATACGCAGTATTTT.

This rearrangement joins TRBV25-1 to TRBJ2-1; the D is unclear. Germline loops: CDR1 MGHDK, CDR2 SYGVNS. Trimming removed 3 bases from V and 8 bases from J, with 11 bases in between. CDR3 length: 13 amino acids. The CDR3 protein is CASSESHSDEQFF. The CDR3 DNA is TGTGCCAGCAGTGAGTCCCACAGTGATGAGCAGTTCTTC.

This clone was observed a single time. The chain carries TRBV13 and TRBJ2-1; 11 nucleotides match TRBD2. The V gene's germline CDR1 is PRHDT and CDR2 FYEKMQ (reference sequence). V dropped 6 bases and J dropped 5; count of bases not matched to a gene: 9. The CDR3 is 16 residues long. CDR3 nucleotide sequence: TGTGCCAGCAGAATCGGACTAGCGGGCAGAGACAATGAGCAGTTCTTC. Translating it yields CASRIGLAGRDNEQFF.

This clone was observed a few times. The V call is TRBV9, the J call TRBJ1-1, with 9 bases that match TRBD1. Trimming took 0 bases from V and 0 from J; bases not matched to a gene: 9. The CDR3 consists of 18 residues. Germline V CDR1 and CDR2: SGDLS, YYNGEE. The CDR3 sequence: CASSVGGGQGLMNTEAFF. The CDR3 DNA reads TGTGCCAGCAGCGTAGGAGGGGGACAGGGTCTAATGAACACTGAAGCTTTCTTT.

The J gene is TRBJ1-1, the V gene TRBV18; the match to TRBD1 covers 7 bases. Germline V gene lookup returns CDR1 KGHSH and CDR2 LQKENI. After removal of 2 bases from V and 1 base from J, the junction contained 4 bases not matched to a gene. CDR3 size: 15 residues. The CDR3 loop reads CASSPMTGSNTEAFF. CDR3 bases: TGTGCCAGCTCACCAATGACAGGGTCGAACACTGAAGCTTTCTTT.

The CDR3 DNA sequence: TGTGCCAGCAGACGAGACAGGGGTCAAGAGACCCAGTACTTC. Protein: CASRRDRGQETQYF. The rearrangement links TRBV11-1 to TRBJ2-5, with 8 bases fitting TRBD1. Trimming cost V 6 bases and J 2 bases; bases outside gene matches: 5. The CDR3 spans 14 residues. The germline V gene has CDR1 SGHAT and CDR2 FQDESV (reference sequence).

This chain joins TRBV7-9 and TRBJ2-5, with 10 bases that match TRBD2. This CDR3 is 16 amino acids long. Germline-derived CDR1 and CDR2 are SEHNR and FQNEAQ (reference sequence). Trimming at V came to 1 base and at J to 1 base, leaving 3 bases not matched to a gene. The CDR3 loop is CASSLVLAGAQETQYF. CDR3 sequence (DNA): TGTGCCAGCAGCTTAGTGCTAGCGGGGGCCCAAGAGACCCAGTACTTC.

This chain uses TRBV7-8 with TRBJ1-3, with 12 bases fitting TRBD1. The trim removed 3 bases at V and 9 bases at J, leaving 9 bases unmatched. The germline gives CDR1 SGHVS, CDR2 FQNEAQ. The CDR3 consists of 16 residues. CDR3: CASSLLIGTGGITIYF. The CDR3 region has the DNA TGTGCCAGCAGCTTGTTGATTGGGACAGGGGGCATCACCATATATTTT.

The chain has TRBV7-8 and TRBJ2-3, with D possibly being TRBD1 (6 bases). From germline, CDR1 is SGHVS and CDR2 FQNEAQ. The CDR3 contains 13 residues. Trimming took off 8 bases at V and 4 bases at J, with 13 bases between the two ends. CDR3 coding DNA: TGTGCCAGCGATAACAGGGTCCCAGATACGCAGTATTTT. Amino acid sequence: CASDNRVPDTQYF.

The CDR3 DNA follows: TGTGCCAGCAGTTACTCCGGGGTTGGCTACACCTTC. This translates into CASSYSGVGYTF. The chain uses TRBV6-5 and TRBJ1-2, with no clear D. Per the germline V gene, CDR1 is MNHEY and CDR2 is SVGAGI. CDR3 length: 12 amino acids. Deletions cut 0 bases from V and 7 bases from J, with 6 bases between.

The V gene is TRBV19, the J gene TRBJ2-1; D call uncertain. Germline V gene lookup returns CDR1 LNHDA and CDR2 SQIVND (reference sequence). This CDR3 is 13 amino acids long. The germline V and J ends were trimmed by 10 bases and 5 bases, with 15 bases remaining between them. DNA of the CDR3: TGTGCCATACCAGAACCAAGTAACAATGAGCAGTTCTTC. It specifies CAIPEPSNNEQFF.

The chain carries TRBV5-1 and TRBJ2-3; TRBD2 agrees at 10 bases. Germline CDR1 reads SGHRS; CDR2 reads YFSETQ. After removal of 5 bases from V and 2 bases from J, the junction contained 8 bases not matched to a gene. The CDR3 is 16 amino acids. CDR3 sequence reads: CASRGLAGDDTDTQYF. CDR3 in DNA: TGCGCCAGCAGAGGTCTAGCGGGAGACGACACAGATACGCAGTATTTT. Full variable domain (outside the CDR3, taken from reference TRBV5-1 and TRBJ2-3): KAGVTQTPRYLIKTRGQQVTLSCSPISGHRSVSWYQQTPGQGLQFLFEYFSETQRNKGNFPGRFSGRQFSNSRSEMNVSTLELGDSALYLCASRGLAGDDTDTQYFGPGTRLTVL.

V usage is TRBV6-6 and J usage is TRBJ1-1; 9 bases agree with TRBD1. The CDR3 runs 12 residues. Trimming at V came to 9 bases and at J to 4 bases, leaving 3 bases not matched to a gene. Germline V gene data show CDR1 as MNHNY and CDR2 as SVGAGI (reference sequence). The CDR3 DNA reads as TGTGCCAGTACAGGGGGCACCACTGAAGCTTTCTTT. As protein: CASTGGTTEAFF.

The J gene is TRBJ2-3, the V gene TRBV5-6; perhaps TRBD2 as D (5 bases). This CDR3 comprises 13 residues. V lost 6 bases and J 4 bases, leaving 12 bases between the germline ends. CDR1 is SGHDT, CDR2 YYEEEE, per germline. The CDR3 loop reads CASIGGSADTQYF. CDR3 sequence (DNA): TGTGCCAGCATCGGAGGTAGCGCAGATACGCAGTATTTT. The full variable domain, completed using reference TRBV5-6 and TRBJ2-3, is DAGVTQSPTHLIKTRGQQVTLRCSPKSGHDTVSWYQQALGQGPQFIFQYYEEEERQRGNFPDRFSGHQFPNYSSELNVNALLLGDSALYLCASIGGSADTQYFGPGTRLTVL.

The chain couples TRBV10-1 to TRBJ2-1; 7 bases align to TRBD1. The CDR3 covers 13 residues. Germline CDR1 reads WNHNN; CDR2 reads SYGVQD (reference sequence). The V segment lost 4 bases and the J segment 8 bases; nucleotides outside the gene matches: 5. In DNA, the CDR3 is TGCGCCAGCAGTGCGGGGACAGTGGATGAGCAGTTCTTC. Protein sequence: CASSAGTVDEQFF.

The chain has TRBV18 and TRBJ2-2, with D hard to call. This CDR3 has 13 residues. In germline, CDR1 is KGHSH, CDR2 LQKENI. Trimming removed 6 bases at V and 6 bases at J, with 11 bases between. In DNA form, the CDR3 reads TGTGCCAGCTCGCAGTCGTCCCCCGGGGAGCTGTTTTTT. Its protein is CASSQSSPGELFF.

CDR3 DNA: TGTGCCAGCAGCCCTGCGCAGGCCTGGGACGAGCAGTACTTC. Amino acids: CASSPAQAWDEQYF. This chain connects TRBV9 to TRBJ2-7; D is undetermined. Trimming shortened V by 4 bases and J by 5 bases, and 16 bases separated the two germline ends. The CDR3 totals 14 residues. Germline lookup yields CDR1 SGDLS and CDR2 YYNGEE.